This is a list of T cell receptor beta chains from one sample in a study of shared clonotypes between healthy human individuals. The protocol was immunoSEQ multiplex PCR, while the TCRdb copy is restricted to in-frame clones and leaves out a portion. Counted here are around 1.1 million clones, 75% to 85% occurring once; the ten biggest clones make up 0.6% to 0.75%. Material for sequencing was memory CD4+ T cells from PBMCs. Every receptor here comes from a young man in good health. Some clones in this sample may be carry-over from other donors' samples. Each CDR3 is given with its conserved first and last residue. A D gene is named only where the DNA matches it firmly. Some rows have no size entry. The others give once, few or many, or a class for an expanded clone.

TRBJ2-1 | TRBV11-2 | . | . | 13 | TGTGCCAGCAGCTTAGCCTCGGCAGGCATGAGGTTCTTC | CASSLASAGMRFF
TRBJ1-5 | TRBV28 | . | . | 14 | TGTGCCAGCAGCCTCGACAGGAGAAATCAGCCCCAGCATTTT | CASSLDRRNQPQHF
TRBJ1-4 | TRBV7-9 | . | . | 12 | TGTGCCAGCAGCTTAGTTAGGGAAAAACTGTTTTTT | CASSLVREKLFF
TRBJ1-1 | TRBV6-4 | . | . | 18 | TGTGCCAGCAGTGGCCACCGTCCCCCCCCGGACAGAAACACTGAAGCTTTCTTT | CASSGHRPPPDRNTEAFF
TRBJ1-2 | TRBV28 | once | . | 12 | TGTGCCATCCGGACGGGGAACGGTGGCTACACCTTC | CAIRTGNGGYTF
TRBJ1-5 | TRBV19 | . | . | 15 | TGTGCCAGTAGCCGTTGGGAGCCGAGCAATCAGCCCCAGCATTTT | CASSRWEPSNQPQHF
TRBJ2-3 | TRBV7-2 | few | . | 14 | TGTGCCAGCAGCCTCTGGGCAGACACAGATACGCAGTATTTT | CASSLWADTDTQYF
TRBJ1-1 | TRBV4-2 | . | . | 17 | TGTGCCAGCAGCCACGCGAGAGCAAGGGGTTTTACCACTGAAGCTTTCTTT | CASSHARARGFTTEAFF
TRBJ2-4 | TRBV19 | . | . | 17 | TGTGCCAGTAGTCCCGCGACAGGGAAAGTCGGGAGCGGCATTCAGTACTTC | CASSPATGKVGSGIQYF
TRBJ1-2 | TRBV28 | . | . | 15 | TGTGCCAGCATCGAGTCACGCGGGGTTTGGTATGGCTACACCTTC | CASIESRGVWYGYTF